A single sample gave rise to the 13 T cell receptor beta chains below, sequenced in a study of cytomegalovirus exposure and HLA in healthy donors. The PCR used 60 Vbeta and 13 Jbeta primers. Here immunoSEQ multiplex PCR was the method, and the copy in TCRdb shows in-frame clones only, minus some. The sample holds over 150,000 clones, roughly 82% seen once. Material for sequencing was PBMCs. All receptors derive from a man between 45 and 60 years old in good health and CMV-seropositive.

The chain links TRBV2 to TRBJ2-3; 10 bases are shared with TRBD1. CDR1 SNHLY and CDR2 FYNNEI come from the germline V gene. Trimming at V came to 7 bases and at J to 8 bases, leaving 9 bases not matched to a gene. This CDR3 spans 14 amino acids. CDR3 coding DNA: TGTGCCAGCACCAGACAGGGGGCCCCTCGTACGCAGTATTTT. Its translation: CASTRQGAPRTQYF.

V and J are TRBV7-8 and TRBJ1-2; the D gene is possibly TRBD1 (5 bases). The CDR3 is made up of 15 amino acids. The germline gives CDR1 SGHVS, CDR2 FQNEAQ. Trimming cost V 0 bases and J 4 bases, with 12 bases left between them. The CDR3 loop is CASSLAAGFTYGYTF. The CDR3, as DNA: TGTGCCAGCAGCTTAGCGGCAGGGTTCACCTATGGCTACACCTTC.

As DNA, the CDR3 is TGTGCCAGCAGCCCCGTCGGGTTTGACACTGAAGCTTTCTTT. Its protein product is CASSPVGFDTEAFF. The chain links TRBV5-4 to TRBJ1-1; D is unresolved. Trimming took 4 bases from V and 3 from J, leaving 13 bases between them. The germline V gene has CDR1 SGHNT and CDR2 YYREEE (reference sequence). The CDR3 contains 14 residues.

This sequence joins TRBV5-1 and TRBJ1-2; perhaps TRBD1 as D (5 bases). CDR1 SGHRS and CDR2 YFSETQ come from the germline V gene. Deletions cut 7 bases from V and 4 bases from J, with 20 bases between. There are 15 residues in the CDR3. The CDR3 bases are TGCGCCAGCGGCGTGGACGGGGGGGATACCTATGGCTACACCTTC. Protein product: CASGVDGGDTYGYTF.

The J gene is TRBJ2-2, the V gene TRBV27, with TRBD1 as a possible D gene (6 bases). Trimming stripped 4 bases from V and 2 bases from J, with 11 bases between. This CDR3 is 15 amino acids long. Germline V gene sequence: CDR1 MNHEY, CDR2 SMNVEV (reference sequence). The CDR3 sequence: CASSSWDTNTGELFF. CDR3 coding DNA: TGTGCCAGCAGTTCTTGGGACACTAACACCGGGGAGCTGTTTTTT.

This clone came up a few times. CDR3 nucleotides: TGCAGCGTTGCCCCCTTTAGCGGGGTCCCCTACGAGCAGTACTTC. Its protein product is CSVAPFSGVPYEQYF. The V and J genes are TRBV29-1 and TRBJ2-7, with 8 bases aligning to TRBD2. Trimming removed 4 bases from V and 2 bases from J; junction bases left unmatched: 10. CDR1 and CDR2 from the germline V gene are SQVTM and ANQGSEA. The CDR3 covers 15 residues.

This clone was recorded a few times. J is TRBJ2-2 and V is TRBV7-3; TRBD2 aligns across 10 bases. Germline V lookup: CDR1 SGHTA, CDR2 FQGTGA. The V segment lost 5 bases and the J segment 1 base; nucleotides outside the gene matches: 1. The CDR3 is 15 residues long. The CDR3 reads CASSRTSGNTGELFF. CDR3 DNA sequence: TGTGCCAGCAGCAGGACTAGCGGGAACACCGGGGAGCTGTTTTTT.

V gene TRBV16 combines with J gene TRBJ1-5; D not certain. Per germline, CDR1 KGHSY and CDR2 FQNENV. The V gene lost 3 bases and the J gene lost 0 bases, with 12 bases spanning the gap. CDR3 size: 16 residues. The DNA of the CDR3 is TGTGCCAGCAGCCATGGCACAGACAATAGCAATCAGCCCCAGCATTTT. It yields the protein CASSHGTDNSNQPQHF.

In this sample, this clone turned up once. The rearrangement links TRBV7-6 to TRBJ2-7; D possibly corresponds to TRBD2 (5 bases). CDR3 size: 14 residues. Trimming shortened V by 6 bases and J by 7 bases, and 19 bases separated the two germline ends. Per the germline V gene, CDR1 is SGHVS and CDR2 is FNYEAQ. The DNA for the CDR3 is TGTGCCAGCAGGATTAGCGCTAATGTTGGGGAGCAGTACTTC. Translation: CASRISANVGEQYF.

The V gene is TRBV27, the J gene TRBJ1-4; D possibly corresponds to TRBD1 (5 bases). V lost 4 bases and J 0 bases, leaving 9 bases between the germline ends. Per the germline V gene, CDR1 is MNHEY and CDR2 is SMNVEV (reference sequence). This CDR3 has 15 amino acids. The CDR3 loop reads CASSSLTATNEKLFF. The CDR3 nucleotides read TGTGCCAGCAGTTCCTTGACAGCAACTAATGAAAAACTGTTTTTT.

In DNA form, the CDR3 reads TGTGCCAGCAGCTCTTTTGGCGGGGGGACCACAGATACGCAGTATTTT. Amino acids: CASSSFGGGTTDTQYF. The chain uses TRBV9 and TRBJ2-3; the match to TRBD2 covers 8 bases. V shed 4 bases and J 2 bases; nucleotides not matched to a gene: 9. The germline gives CDR1 SGDLS, CDR2 YYNGEE. This CDR3 has 16 residues.

The chain is built from TRBV28 and TRBJ1-1, with D hard to call. The germline V gene encodes CDR1 MDHEN and CDR2 SYDVKM. Trimming left V 7 bases short and J 1 base short, with 4 bases between. This CDR3 is built from 11 residues. CDR3 amino acids: CASIQNTEAFF. CDR3 bases: TGTGCCAGCATACAGAACACTGAAGCTTTCTTT.

The chain links TRBV10-3 to TRBJ2-1, with D possibly TRBD2 on 7 matching bases. This CDR3 is built from 16 residues. CDR1 and CDR2 (germline): ENHRY, SYGVKD. The V end was cut by 6 bases, the J end by 5 bases, with 20 bases between. The CDR3 nucleotides read TGTGCCATCAGCCCCAAGGGGGGGGGAGGTAACAATGAGCAGTTCTTC. This codes for CAISPKGGGGNNEQFF.